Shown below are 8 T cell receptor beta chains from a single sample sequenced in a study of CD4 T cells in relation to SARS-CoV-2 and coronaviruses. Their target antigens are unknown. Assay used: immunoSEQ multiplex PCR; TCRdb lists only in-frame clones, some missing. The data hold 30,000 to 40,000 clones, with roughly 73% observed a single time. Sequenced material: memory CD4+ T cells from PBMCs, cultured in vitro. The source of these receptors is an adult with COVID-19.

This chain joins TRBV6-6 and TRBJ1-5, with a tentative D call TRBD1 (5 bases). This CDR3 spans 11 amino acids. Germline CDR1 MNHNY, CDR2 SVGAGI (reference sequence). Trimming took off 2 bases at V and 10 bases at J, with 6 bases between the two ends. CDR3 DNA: TGTGCCAGCAGTTACCAGGGCCCCCAGCATTTT. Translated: CASSYQGPQHF.

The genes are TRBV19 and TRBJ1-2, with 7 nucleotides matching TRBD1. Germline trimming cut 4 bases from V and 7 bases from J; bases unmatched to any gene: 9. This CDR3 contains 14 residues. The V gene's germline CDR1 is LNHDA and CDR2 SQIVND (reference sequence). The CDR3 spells CASSTRGGGLGYTF. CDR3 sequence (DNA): TGTGCCAGTAGTACCCGGGGAGGGGGCCTTGGCTACACCTTC.

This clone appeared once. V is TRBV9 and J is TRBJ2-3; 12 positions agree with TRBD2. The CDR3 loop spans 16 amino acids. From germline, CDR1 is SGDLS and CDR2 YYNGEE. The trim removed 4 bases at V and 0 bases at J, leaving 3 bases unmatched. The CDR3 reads CASSRGTSGSTDTQYF. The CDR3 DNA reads TGTGCCAGCAGCCGCGGGACTAGCGGGAGCACAGATACGCAGTATTTT.

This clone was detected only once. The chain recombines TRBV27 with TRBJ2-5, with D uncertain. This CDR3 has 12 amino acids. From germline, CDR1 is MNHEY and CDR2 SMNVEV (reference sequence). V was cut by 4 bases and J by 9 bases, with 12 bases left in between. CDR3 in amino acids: CASSSLGEAQYF. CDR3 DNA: TGTGCCAGCAGTTCCCTTGGGGAAGCCCAGTACTTC.

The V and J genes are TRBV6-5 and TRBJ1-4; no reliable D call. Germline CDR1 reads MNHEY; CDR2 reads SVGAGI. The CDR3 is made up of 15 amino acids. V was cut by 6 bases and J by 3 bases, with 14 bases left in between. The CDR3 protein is CASRDVGPANEKLFF. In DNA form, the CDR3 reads TGTGCCAGCAGGGATGTAGGGCCGGCTAATGAAAAACTGTTTTTT.

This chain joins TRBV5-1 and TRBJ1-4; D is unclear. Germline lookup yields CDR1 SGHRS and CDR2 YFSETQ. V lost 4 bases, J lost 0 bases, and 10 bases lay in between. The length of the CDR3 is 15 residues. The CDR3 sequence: CASSTGGATNEKLFF. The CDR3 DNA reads TGCGCCAGCAGCACGGGTGGGGCAACTAATGAAAAACTGTTTTTT.

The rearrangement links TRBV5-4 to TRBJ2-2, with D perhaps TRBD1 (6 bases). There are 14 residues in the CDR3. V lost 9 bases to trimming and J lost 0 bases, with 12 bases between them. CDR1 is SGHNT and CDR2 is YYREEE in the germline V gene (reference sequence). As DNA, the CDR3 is TGTGCCACTAGACAGGCTGCGAACACCGGGGAGCTGTTTTTT. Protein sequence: CATRQAANTGELFF.

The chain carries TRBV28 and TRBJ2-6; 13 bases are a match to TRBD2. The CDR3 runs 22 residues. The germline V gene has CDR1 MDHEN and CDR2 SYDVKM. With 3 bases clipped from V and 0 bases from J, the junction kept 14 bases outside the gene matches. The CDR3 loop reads CASSFLYGTSGKPYSGANVLTF. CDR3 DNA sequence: TGTGCCAGCAGTTTCCTTTACGGGACTAGCGGGAAACCCTACTCTGGGGCCAACGTCCTGACTTTC.